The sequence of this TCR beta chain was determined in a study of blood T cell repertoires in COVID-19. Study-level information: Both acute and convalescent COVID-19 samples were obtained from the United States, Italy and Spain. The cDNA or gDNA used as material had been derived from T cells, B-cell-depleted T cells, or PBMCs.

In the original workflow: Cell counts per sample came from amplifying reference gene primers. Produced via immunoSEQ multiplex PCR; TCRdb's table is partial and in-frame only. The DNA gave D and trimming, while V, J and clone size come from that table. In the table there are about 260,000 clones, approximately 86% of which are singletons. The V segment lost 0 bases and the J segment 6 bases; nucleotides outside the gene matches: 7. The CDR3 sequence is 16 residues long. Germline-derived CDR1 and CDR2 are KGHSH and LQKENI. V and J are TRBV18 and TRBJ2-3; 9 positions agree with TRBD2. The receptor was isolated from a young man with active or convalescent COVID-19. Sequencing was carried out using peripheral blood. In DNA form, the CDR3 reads TGTGCCAGCTCACCACCAGGGACTAGCTTTTCGGATACGCAGTATTTT. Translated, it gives CASSPPGTSFSDTQYF.